This T cell receptor beta chain is from a study of early T cells in non-severe SARS-CoV-2 infection. One entry per CDR3 protein results from TCRdb running MiXCR on the 5' RACE reads. The sample yields 50,000 to 60,000 distinct CDR3 sequences, 6.6% seen once. This clonotype occurred many times. The CDR3 has 15 amino acids. Germline-derived CDR1 and CDR2 are SQVTM and ANQGSEA. V shed 4 bases and J shed 0 bases, with 15 bases lying between them. This chain connects TRBV29-1 to TRBJ1-1; weak D call: TRBD1 (5 bases). Sequencing used whole blood, obtained at baseline. The receptor was isolated from an adult who was a healthcare worker with PCR-confirmed SARS-CoV-2 infection or an uninfected control (not recorded which). The CDR3 reads CSVVVSGVMNTEAFF. In nucleotides, the CDR3 is TGCAGCGTTGTTGTATCGGGGGTGATGAACACTGAAGCTTTCTTT.